The clone carrying this T cell receptor beta chain was seen repeatedly, ten times or more. Its specificity is unknown. This sample was taken from a study of regulatory T cells in long-lasting Graves disease. Regarding the study as a whole: The study found lower TCR diversity in persistent Graves' patients than in newly diagnosed ones. TRBV28, TRBJ1-2 and TRBJ2-5 were favored in persistent disease. The number of shared public clonotypes was higher in persistent patients (2,741) than new patients (966).

The time point: newly diagnosed GD, antithyroid drugs for less than 3 months. Making the TCR library involved RNA that had been extracted from PBMCs. Graves' disease diagnoses used American Thyroid Association guidelines. CDR3-region Arm-PCR and iRepertoire HTBI primers produced the TCR beta libraries. TCRdb passed the multiplex PCR reads through MiXCR, listing each CDR3 protein once. The sample has hundreds of thousands of distinct CDR3 sequences; over 15% are singletons. This CDR3 is 15 amino acids long. Trimming stripped 0 bases from V and 5 bases from J, with 11 bases between. CDR1 and CDR2 from the germline V gene are LNHDA and SQIVND (reference sequence).

Sequenced material: peripheral blood mononuclear cells (PBMCs), taken at new diagnosis, from a patient treated with antithyroid drugs. V and J are TRBV19 and TRBJ1-5, with D uncertain. The clonotype was recovered from a female donor with Graves disease. CDR3 sequence: CASSIDRSQHQPQHF. The CDR3 DNA reads TGTGCCAGTAGTATAGACAGGAGTCAGCATCAGCCCCAGCATTTT.